Listed here are 24 T cell receptor beta chains from one sample, sequenced in a study of PD-1 blockade in classical Hodgkin lymphoma. Here immunoSEQ multiplex PCR was the method, and the copy in TCRdb shows in-frame clones only, minus some. The profile shows 40,000 or so clones, approximately 78% of them singletons. There was relapse after autologous stem cell transplantation in every patient, and there was variation in brentuximab vedotin exposure. The input for sequencing was peripheral blood mononuclear cells (PBMCs), taken at baseline. Receptor source: a human donor with classical Hodgkin lymphoma.

The V gene is TRBV5-6, the J gene TRBJ2-5, with 9 bases that match TRBD2. The DNA end is more similar to TRBJ2-7, so the J call may be wrong. This CDR3 comprises 17 residues. Per the germline V gene, CDR1 is SGHDT and CDR2 is YYEEEE. CDR3 nucleotide sequence: TGTGCCAGCAGCCTCCTACTAAGCGGGGGGAGCTCCTACGAGCAGTACTTC. Translation gives CASSLLLSGGSSYEQYF.

V usage is TRBV11-2 and J usage is TRBJ2-2; D gene ambiguous. The CDR3 contains 15 residues. V lost 4 bases and J 3 bases, leaving 12 bases between the germline ends. Per germline, CDR1 SGHAT and CDR2 FQNNGV. The CDR3 protein is CASSSVGWDTGELFF. The CDR3 DNA is TGTGCCAGCAGCTCAGTAGGGTGGGACACCGGGGAGCTGTTTTTT.

This clone was counted at least ten times. CDR3 sequence reads: CSARSGYEQYF. Here the CDR3 DNA reads TGCAGTGCTAGATCGGGCTACGAGCAGTACTTC. J is TRBJ2-7 and V is TRBV20-1; no firm D call. V was clipped by 2 bases and J by 3 bases, with 5 bases between them. Germline CDR1 is DFQATT and CDR2 is SNEGSKA (reference sequence). This CDR3 comprises 11 residues.

CDR3 nucleotides: TGTGCCAGCAGTGAAGTCGGCCAGGGTGCCAAAAACATTCAGTACTTC. This translates into CASSEVGQGAKNIQYF. The chain combines TRBV2 with TRBJ2-4; D is perhaps TRBD1 (5 bases). The germline V gene encodes CDR1 SNHLY and CDR2 FYNNEI. Trimming cost V 1 base and J 1 base, with 11 bases left between them. The CDR3 totals 16 residues.

Comments on this clone: A read error may account for a junction end that differs from germline. This chain connects TRBV15 to TRBJ2-5; D is possibly TRBD1 or TRBD2 (6 bases each). Germline values: CDR1 LNHNV, CDR2 YYDKDF (reference sequence). There are 14 residues in the CDR3. The CDR3 region has the DNA TGTGCCACCAGTCCGAGGGGGGTAAGAGAGGCCCAGTACTTC. Protein sequence: CATSPRGVREAQYF.

The genes are TRBV7-9 and TRBJ2-7; the D is unclear. The germline V gene encodes CDR1 SEHNR and CDR2 FQNEAQ (reference sequence). This CDR3 has 12 amino acids. The V end was cut by 0 bases, the J end by 7 bases, with 7 bases between. The CDR3 DNA follows: TGTGCCAGCAGCTTAGCGGCTCAGGAGCAGTACTTC. Translated, it gives CASSLAAQEQYF. Full variable domain (remainder filled in from reference TRBV7-9 and TRBJ2-7): DTGVSQNPRHKITKRGQNVTFRCDPISEHNRLYWYRQTLGQGPEFLTYFQNEAQLEKSRLLSDRFSAERPKGSFSTLEIQRTEQGDSAMYLCASSLAAQEQYFGPGTRLTVT.

This chain joins TRBV18 and TRBJ2-5; 7 nucleotides line up with TRBD1. V lost 6 bases to trimming and J lost 3 bases; unmatched junction nucleotides: 7. Germline lookup yields CDR1 KGHSH and CDR2 LQKENI. The CDR3 runs 14 residues. The DNA of the CDR3 is TGTGCCAGCTCTGACCCCGGGACAGAAGAGACCCAGTACTTC. It yields the protein CASSDPGTEETQYF.

The chain carries TRBV7-9 and TRBJ2-1; 9 nucleotides match TRBD2. J lost 6 bases, V lost 4 bases, and 7 bases had no gene match. The germline gives CDR1 SEHNR, CDR2 FQNEAQ (reference sequence). The CDR3 runs to 15 residues. The CDR3 is CASSSGLATRNEQFF. CDR3 nucleotides: TGTGCCAGCAGCTCGGGACTAGCTACACGCAATGAGCAGTTCTTC.

V gene TRBV4-2 combines with J gene TRBJ2-3, with 9 bases matching TRBD2. This CDR3 comprises 16 residues. V trimming: 2 bases; J trimming: 2 bases; junction bases outside the gene matches: 5. Germline CDR1 and CDR2: LGHNA and YNFKEQ. For the CDR3, the DNA is TGTGCCAGCAGCCAATTAGCGGGGGAGACCACAGATACGCAGTATTTT. Its protein is CASSQLAGETTDTQYF.

V usage is TRBV5-1 and J usage is TRBJ2-3; D perhaps matches TRBD2 (6 bases). V was clipped by 0 bases and J by 4 bases, with 18 bases between them. The CDR3 runs 17 residues. Germline loops: CDR1 SGHRS, CDR2 YFSETQ. As DNA, the CDR3 is TGCGCCAGCAGCTTGGGCGGGACTCCACGGGGAGCAGATACGCAGTATTTT. Amino acid sequence: CASSLGGTPRGADTQYF. The full variable domain, rest sourced from reference TRBV5-1 and TRBJ2-3, is KAGVTQTPRYLIKTRGQQVTLSCSPISGHRSVSWYQQTPGQGLQFLFEYFSETQRNKGNFPGRFSGRQFSNSRSEMNVSTLELGDSALYLCASSLGGTPRGADTQYFGPGTRLTVL.

The chain's CDR3 is CAWSVGHTEAFF. CDR3 DNA sequence: TGTGCCTGGAGTGTAGGGCACACTGAAGCTTTCTTT. The chain uses TRBV30 and TRBJ1-1; D remains unclear. The V and J ends lost 0 bases and 3 bases respectively, with 5 bases between them. The germline gives CDR1 GTSNPN, CDR2 SVGIG (reference sequence). The CDR3 is 12 residues long.

The genes are TRBV10-3 and TRBJ2-3, with 10 bases identical to TRBD2. V lost 7 bases to trimming and J lost 6 bases; unmatched junction nucleotides: 19. The V gene's germline CDR1 is ENHRY and CDR2 SYGVKD. The CDR3 consists of 18 residues. CDR3 region: CAITPSVAGGPRVDTQYF. The DNA of the CDR3 is TGTGCCATCACCCCATCCGTAGCGGGGGGTCCCCGGGTGGATACGCAGTATTTT.

J is TRBJ1-4 and V is TRBV19; D remains ambiguous. This CDR3 is built from 13 residues. V lost 10 bases, J lost 6 bases, and 15 bases lay in between. CDR1 is LNHDA and CDR2 is SQIVND in the germline V gene (reference sequence). The CDR3 DNA reads as TGTGCCACCTCGGTCCAGCACGATGAAAAACTGTTTTTT. It yields the protein CATSVQHDEKLFF.

The chain has TRBV5-5 and TRBJ2-2, with 8 bases that match TRBD1. V lost 1 base, J lost 5 bases, and 13 bases stayed unmatched. Germline V gene lookup returns CDR1 SGHKS and CDR2 YYEKEE (reference sequence). The CDR3 sequence is 18 residues long. The CDR3 sequence: CASSLIPGGGLGTGELFF. DNA for the CDR3: TGTGCCAGCAGCTTGATTCCAGGGGGCGGGTTAGGAACCGGGGAGCTGTTTTTT.

A single count supports this clone. V is TRBV6-6 and J is TRBJ1-2; 7 bases agree with TRBD1. The germline gives CDR1 MNHNY, CDR2 SVGAGI (reference sequence). This CDR3 has 15 amino acids. J was trimmed by 4 bases and V by 2 bases; bases with no gene match: 7. CDR3 bases: TGTGCCAGCAGTTACCGCGGACAGGCCCCCTATGGCTACACCTTC. Translation gives CASSYRGQAPYGYTF.

This clone was picked up one time. CDR3 in DNA: TGCGCCAGCAGCTTGGAGGGGCTTTTAAATACGCAGTATTTT. This sequence encodes CASSLEGLLNTQYF. This sequence joins TRBV5-1 and TRBJ2-3; D is perhaps TRBD1 (5 bases). Between the trimmed V and J ends, which lost 0 bases and 7 bases, there was a span of 12 bases. CDR3 size: 14 residues. Germline CDR1 SGHRS, CDR2 YFSETQ.

The J gene is TRBJ2-1, the V gene TRBV6-6; TRBD1 is a possible D gene (7 bases). The V gene lost 2 bases and the J gene lost 8 bases, with 16 bases spanning the gap. CDR3 size: 15 residues. Germline CDR1 and CDR2: MNHNY and SVGAGI (reference sequence). The CDR3 DNA sequence: TGTGCCAGCAGTTACGAAAGCTGGAGGGGGCATGAGCAGTTCTTC. Its translation: CASSYESWRGHEQFF.

This chain links TRBV7-9 with TRBJ2-2, with unresolved D. V dropped 7 bases and J dropped 4 bases, with 10 bases sitting between them. The CDR3 has 13 residues. Germline loops: CDR1 SEHNR, CDR2 FQNEAQ (reference sequence). CDR3 nucleotides: TGTGCCAGCACCCCCGCAGGCACCGGGGAGCTGTTTTTT. Residues: CASTPAGTGELFF.

The rearrangement joins TRBV18 to TRBJ1-3; D perhaps matches TRBD1 (5 bases). V was pared by 3 bases and J by 0 bases, with 12 bases between. The CDR3 is 16 amino acids. CDR1 KGHSH and CDR2 LQKENI come from the germline V gene. CDR3 region: CASSPRGGISGNTIYF. The CDR3 DNA is TGTGCCAGCTCACCGCGGGGGGGAATCTCTGGAAACACCATATATTTT.

The genes are TRBV2 and TRBJ2-5; 7 bases are a match to TRBD2. Germline V gives CDR1 SNHLY, CDR2 FYNNEI. The J segment lost 0 bases and the V segment lost 3 bases, leaving 1 base of the junction unmatched. This CDR3 spans 14 amino acids. Here the CDR3 reads CASSEREYQETQYF. Written as DNA, the CDR3 is TGTGCCAGCAGTGAGCGGGAGTACCAAGAGACCCAGTACTTC.

The chain is built from TRBV4-3 and TRBJ2-5; tentatively, D is TRBD1 (5 bases). With 0 bases removed from V and 3 bases from J, the gap between germline ends came to 11 bases. This CDR3 is 15 amino acids long. Germline values: CDR1 LGHNA, CDR2 YSLEER. The CDR3 protein is CASSQDWVREETQYF. CDR3 sequence (DNA): TGCGCCAGCAGCCAAGATTGGGTCAGGGAAGAGACCCAGTACTTC.

In this sample, this clone turned up once. The chain recombines TRBV12-5 with TRBJ1-2, with TRBD1 identical over 7 bases. J gave up 0 bases and V 6 bases, and 4 bases lay outside the gene matches. Germline V gene sequence: CDR1 LGHNT, CDR2 FRNRAP. The CDR3 contains 14 residues. The CDR3 nucleotides read TGTGCTAGTGGCCCCGGGACAGCTAACTATGGCTACACCTTC. Translation gives CASGPGTANYGYTF.

J is TRBJ2-1 and V is TRBV14; TRBD1 is a possible D gene (7 bases). The germline CDR1 and CDR2 sequences are SGHDN and FVKESK. The CDR3 has 15 amino acids. Between the trimmed V and J ends, which lost 3 bases and 4 bases, there was a span of 13 bases. In DNA form, the CDR3 reads TGTGCCAGCAGCCAGCCCAGGGGGAGGTACAATGAGCAGTTCTTC. Translating gives CASSQPRGRYNEQFF.

The V call is TRBV6-5, the J call TRBJ2-7, with 9 bases lining up with TRBD1. Germline values: CDR1 MNHEY, CDR2 SVGAGI. V lost 4 bases, J lost 5 bases, and 6 bases stayed unmatched. The CDR3 consists of 14 residues. CDR3 in DNA: TGTGCCAGCAGTTTGGGGGACAGGGCCCACGAGCAGTACTTC. Residues: CASSLGDRAHEQYF.